The entry below describes one T cell receptor (beta chain). This entry belongs to a study of shared clonotypes between healthy human individuals. Study information: Donors, aged 18 to 49, were two women and a few men.

Repertoires were generated with immunoSEQ multiplex PCR, while TCRdb's copy carries only in-frame clones and drops some. The sample yields fewer than 600,000 clones, roughly four fifths seen once. The CDR3 covers 17 residues. The junction had 9 bases not matched to a gene; V was cut back by 0 bases and J by 6 bases. Germline loops: CDR1 SGHRS, CDR2 YFSETQ. The sample was PBMCs. The sequence was obtained from a woman aged 35 to 49 in good health. Some clones in this sample may be carry-over from other donors' samples. The gene calls are TRBV5-1 and TRBJ2-1; TRBD1 aligns across 10 bases. The CDR3 region is CASSLAEGTGAFNEQFF. The DNA for the CDR3 is TGCGCCAGCAGCTTGGCCGAGGGGACAGGGGCTTTCAATGAGCAGTTCTTC.